These T cell receptor beta chains were read from a single sample in a study of cytomegalovirus exposure and HLA in healthy donors. Clones were read by immunoSEQ multiplex PCR, and TCRdb kept only the in-frame ones, dropping some. The sample holds over 90,000 clones, just under 70% seen once. The specimen was PBMCs. The receptors were gathered from a woman aged 45 to 65 in good health and CMV-seropositive. Both conserved end residues are part of each CDR3. Fields, in order: J gene, clone size, D gene, V gene, CDR3 protein, CDR3 DNA. The D gene is left open where the match is weak. Clone size appears in some rows only: once, few, many, or a class for an expanded clone.

J gene: TRBJ2-7
clone size: .
D gene: TRBD2
V gene: TRBV5-1
CDR3 protein: CASSPLTSGSAYEQYF
CDR3 DNA: TGCGCCAGCAGCCCCCTAACTAGCGGGAGCGCGTACGAGCAGTACTTC

J gene: TRBJ2-2
clone size: .
D gene: TRBD1
V gene: TRBV5-1
CDR3 protein: CASRWTGSTGELFF
CDR3 DNA: TGCGCCAGCAGATGGACAGGGTCCACCGGGGAGCTGTTTTTT

J gene: TRBJ1-1
clone size: .
D gene: .
V gene: TRBV5-6
CDR3 protein: CASSLPGQSGNTEAFF
CDR3 DNA: TGTGCCAGCAGCTTACCGGGACAAAGTGGAAACACTGAAGCTTTCTTT

J gene: TRBJ1-2
clone size: .
D gene: .
V gene: TRBV29-1
CDR3 protein: CSVEDRRGNYGYTF
CDR3 DNA: TGCAGCGTTGAAGATCGACGAGGAAACTATGGCTACACCTTC

J gene: TRBJ1-2
clone size: .
D gene: .
V gene: TRBV5-6
CDR3 protein: CASSETGIGYTF
CDR3 DNA: TGTGCCAGCAGCGAAACAGGGATAGGCTACACCTTC

J gene: TRBJ2-7
clone size: .
D gene: .
V gene: TRBV28
CDR3 protein: CASSNPGSPYEQYF
CDR3 DNA: TGTGCCAGCAGCAATCCCGGGAGCCCCTACGAGCAGTACTTC

J gene: TRBJ2-1
clone size: few
D gene: .
V gene: TRBV28
CDR3 protein: CASRLSLITGSSYNEQFF
CDR3 DNA: TGTGCCAGCAGGCTCTCGTTAATAACAGGGAGCTCCTACAATGAGCAGTTCTTC

J gene: TRBJ2-7
clone size: .
D gene: TRBD2
V gene: TRBV27
CDR3 protein: CASSQGTRAEKIYEQYF
CDR3 DNA: TGTGCCAGCAGTCAAGGGACTAGAGCCGAGAAAATCTACGAGCAGTACTTC

J gene: TRBJ1-4
clone size: .
D gene: TRBD1
V gene: TRBV5-6
CDR3 protein: CASSFGTGGAGAELFF
CDR3 DNA: TGTGCCAGCAGCTTCGGGACAGGGGGCGCCGGGGCAGAACTGTTTTTT

J gene: TRBJ2-2
clone size: .
D gene: TRBD1
V gene: TRBV13
CDR3 protein: CASSPIDRAGGGELFF
CDR3 DNA: TGTGCCAGCAGCCCGATCGACAGGGCCGGTGGCGGGGAGCTGTTTTTT

J gene: TRBJ2-1
clone size: .
D gene: .
V gene: TRBV30
CDR3 protein: CAWSTKTGRYEQFF
CDR3 DNA: TGTGCCTGGAGTACCAAAACTGGGCGATATGAGCAGTTCTTC

J gene: TRBJ1-2
clone size: few
D gene: .
V gene: TRBV5-1
CDR3 protein: CASSGNRDIGGYTF
CDR3 DNA: TGCGCCAGCAGCGGAAACCGGGACATCGGGGGCTACACCTTC

J gene: TRBJ2-3
clone size: .
D gene: TRBD2
V gene: TRBV4-2
CDR3 protein: CASSQVGAGVDTQYF
CDR3 DNA: TGTGCCAGCAGCCAAGTTGGAGCGGGAGTGGATACGCAGTATTTT

J gene: TRBJ2-5
clone size: few
D gene: .
V gene: TRBV7-9
CDR3 protein: CASSYSETQYF
CDR3 DNA: TGTGCCAGCAGCTACTCCGAGACCCAGTACTTC

J gene: TRBJ2-1
clone size: .
D gene: TRBD1
V gene: TRBV9
CDR3 protein: CASSARGARDSSINEQFF
CDR3 DNA: TGTGCCAGCAGCGCAAGGGGCGCGAGGGACAGCAGTATCAATGAGCAGTTCTTC

J gene: TRBJ2-5
clone size: .
D gene: .
V gene: TRBV29-1
CDR3 protein: CSVDRSQYF
CDR3 DNA: TGCAGCGTCGACAGAAGCCAGTACTTC

J gene: TRBJ2-3
clone size: few
D gene: .
V gene: TRBV6-6
CDR3 protein: CASRGGDTQYF
CDR3 DNA: TGTGCCAGCAGGGGCGGGGATACGCAGTATTTT

J gene: TRBJ1-1
clone size: .
D gene: .
V gene: TRBV2
CDR3 protein: CAGRGFRTEAFF
CDR3 DNA: TGTGCCGGACGGGGATTTCGGACTGAAGCTTTCTTT

J gene: TRBJ2-7
clone size: once
D gene: TRBD2
V gene: TRBV5-1
CDR3 protein: CASSGSGLAGAKSYEQYF
CDR3 DNA: TGCGCCAGCAGCGGATCGGGACTAGCGGGAGCTAAGTCCTACGAGCAGTACTTC

J gene: TRBJ2-6
clone size: few
D gene: .
V gene: TRBV28
CDR3 protein: CASSPFVSGANVLTF
CDR3 DNA: TGTGCCAGCAGTCCTTTCGTATCTGGGGCCAACGTCCTGACTTTC

J gene: TRBJ2-7
clone size: few
D gene: .
V gene: TRBV7-3
CDR3 protein: CASSLGRGNEQYF
CDR3 DNA: TGTGCCAGCAGCTTAGGCAGGGGTAACGAGCAGTACTTC

J gene: TRBJ2-1
clone size: once
D gene: TRBD2
V gene: TRBV4-1
CDR3 protein: CASSRVSLGTSGNFGDEQFF
CDR3 DNA: TGCGCCAGCAGCCGGGTTTCCCTCGGGACTAGCGGGAATTTTGGCGATGAGCAGTTCTTC

J gene: TRBJ2-7
clone size: .
D gene: .
V gene: TRBV5-1
CDR3 protein: CASSRDPGQSSYEQYF
CDR3 DNA: TGCGCCAGCAGCCGTGATCCGGGACAAAGCTCCTACGAGCAGTACTTC

J gene: TRBJ2-5
clone size: .
D gene: TRBD2
V gene: TRBV4-2
CDR3 protein: CASSPVLAGGYPQETQYF
CDR3 DNA: TGTGCCAGCAGCCCCGTGTTGGCGGGAGGGTACCCTCAAGAGACCCAGTACTTC

J gene: TRBJ2-7
clone size: .
D gene: .
V gene: TRBV21-1
CDR3 protein: CASSRPMIGTVNEQYF
CDR3 DNA: TGTGCCAGCAGCAGACCAATGATCGGGACAGTTAACGAGCAGTACTTC

J gene: TRBJ2-5
clone size: .
D gene: TRBD1
V gene: TRBV28
CDR3 protein: CASTIRQGRETQYF
CDR3 DNA: TGTGCCAGCACAATTAGACAGGGGCGGGAGACCCAGTACTTC

J gene: TRBJ2-7
clone size: few
D gene: .
V gene: TRBV6-1
CDR3 protein: CASRKTLTPYEQYF
CDR3 DNA: TGTGCCAGCAGGAAGACTCTCACGCCCTACGAGCAGTACTTC

J gene: TRBJ1-3
clone size: .
D gene: TRBD1
V gene: TRBV29-1
CDR3 protein: CSVDRGRNTIYF
CDR3 DNA: TGCAGCGTGGATAGGGGGCGAAACACCATATATTTT

J gene: TRBJ2-5
clone size: .
D gene: .
V gene: TRBV7-6
CDR3 protein: CASSLEAGRVQETQYF
CDR3 DNA: TGTGCCAGCAGCTTAGAGGCCGGGCGGGTTCAAGAGACCCAGTACTTC

J gene: TRBJ1-4
clone size: .
D gene: TRBD1
V gene: TRBV7-6
CDR3 protein: CASSLGTGGNEKLFF
CDR3 DNA: TGTGCCAGCAGCTTAGGGACAGGGGGGAATGAAAAACTGTTTTTT

J gene: TRBJ2-5
clone size: .
D gene: TRBD1
V gene: TRBV7-8
CDR3 protein: CASSPILDRVGLLQETQYF
CDR3 DNA: TGTGCCAGCAGCCCTATATTGGACAGGGTAGGACTACTACAAGAGACCCAGTACTTC